These 9 T cell receptor beta chains were all obtained from the same sample, sequenced in a study of cytomegalovirus exposure and HLA in healthy donors. Primers: 60 Vbeta forward and 13 Jbeta reverse. Here immunoSEQ multiplex PCR was the method, and the copy in TCRdb shows in-frame clones only, minus some. The data show about 40,000 clones, with 66% seen just once and less than 20% held by the top ten. Material for sequencing was PBMCs. Source of these receptors: a man aged 45-60 years in good health and CMV-seropositive.

The chain employs TRBV10-2 and TRBJ2-2, with D maybe TRBD2 (5 bases). This CDR3 spans 12 amino acids. Germline V lookup: CDR1 WSHSY, CDR2 SAAADI. The V end lost 7 bases, the J end lost 6 bases, and 9 bases lay between the germline ends. The CDR3 region has the DNA TGCGCCAGCACCGGAGGTCCCGGGGAGCTGTTTTTT. Its translation is CASTGGPGELFF.

This clone has only a few counts. CDR3 DNA sequence: TGTGCCAGCAGCCCAAGGACTAGCGGGGGGGCCGTGACCCAGTACTTC. This encodes CASSPRTSGGAVTQYF. The chain carries TRBV11-2 and TRBJ2-5, with TRBD2 identical over 15 bases. Looked up from germline, CDR1 is SGHAT and CDR2 is FQNNGV. CDR3 length equals 16 residues. Unmatched junction bases numbered 8, after V lost 5 bases and J lost 7 bases.

In its sample, this clone was seen once. V and J are TRBV5-6 and TRBJ2-2; TRBD1 is a possible D gene (6 bases). V was pared by 0 bases and J by 9 bases, with 9 bases between. The CDR3 is 13 amino acids. CDR1 and CDR2 (germline): SGHDT, YYEEEE. The CDR3, as DNA: TGTGCCAGCAGCTTGGCCCAGGGGAGGGAGCTGTTTTTT. This gives the protein CASSLAQGRELFF. Variable domain in full (rest from reference TRBV5-6 and TRBJ2-2): DAGVTQSPTHLIKTRGQQVTLRCSPKSGHDTVSWYQQALGQGPQFIFQYYEEEERQRGNFPDRFSGHQFPNYSSELNVNALLLGDSALYLCASSLAQGRELFFGEGSRLTVL.

The CDR3 nucleotides are TGTGCCAGCAGCTTAGAAATCGGGGGACGCGGGGAGCTGTTTTTT. It encodes CASSLEIGGRGELFF. This chain links TRBV7-6 with TRBJ2-2, with a weak D call TRBD2 (6 bases). Germline V lookup: CDR1 SGHVS, CDR2 FNYEAQ. V was clipped by 1 base and J by 7 bases, with 13 bases between them. The CDR3 has 15 residues. Combining the CDR3 with reference TRBV7-6 and TRBJ2-2 gives the whole variable domain GAGVSQSPRYKVTKRGQDVALRCDPISGHVSLYWYRQALGQGPEFLTYFNYEAQQDKSGLPNDRFSAERPEGSISTLTIQRTEQRDSAMYRCASSLEIGGRGELFFGEGSRLTVL.

The genes are TRBV28 and TRBJ2-4; possibly TRBD2 for D (7 bases). This CDR3 contains 13 residues. Germline assignment: CDR1 MDHEN and CDR2 SYDVKM. V lost 8 bases and J lost 1, with 9 bases in between. DNA for the CDR3: TGTGCCAGCGGGGGGGCTGCCAAAAACATTCAGTACTTC. Protein sequence: CASGGAAKNIQYF.

This chain connects TRBV9 to TRBJ2-3, with 7 bases that match TRBD1. Germline CDR1 SGDLS, CDR2 YYNGEE. Losses at the gene ends were 2 bases for V and 4 bases for J; bases not matched to a gene: 7. This CDR3 comprises 15 residues. CDR3 coding DNA: TGTGCCAGCAGCGTCTCCGGGACAGCCCCAGATACGCAGTATTTT. This gives the protein CASSVSGTAPDTQYF.

This clone turned up a few times. V usage is TRBV28 and J usage is TRBJ2-7; D not certain. The length of the CDR3 is 15 residues. Germline V lookup: CDR1 MDHEN, CDR2 SYDVKM. V was trimmed by 6 bases and J by 0 bases, leaving 15 bases between them. In DNA form, the CDR3 reads TGTGCCAGCAGCCCCACGGGTCTAAGCTCCTACGAGCAGTACTTC. Protein product: CASSPTGLSSYEQYF.

This clone has more than one count but fewer than ten. The CDR3 region is CASSVSPTSGWDIQYF. DNA for the CDR3: TGTGCCAGCAGCGTTTCCCCCACGTCAGGGTGGGACATTCAGTACTTC. This chain connects TRBV9 to TRBJ2-4, with a possible D match to TRBD1 (5 bases). Germline V gene lookup returns CDR1 SGDLS and CDR2 YYNGEE. V lost 2 bases to trimming and J lost 8 bases, with 20 bases between them. This CDR3 is 16 amino acids long.

The CDR3 loop is CASSLPGTGINEQYF. DNA of the CDR3: TGTGCCAGCAGCTTACCCGGGACAGGGATTAACGAGCAGTACTTC. The V and J genes are TRBV5-4 and TRBJ2-7, with TRBD1 matching 9 bases. Germline trimming cut 2 bases from V and 5 bases from J; bases unmatched to any gene: 8. Germline assignment: CDR1 SGHNT and CDR2 YYREEE (reference sequence). This CDR3 spans 15 amino acids.